These T cell receptor beta chains were read from a single sample in a study of blood T cells in healthy people across ages. TCRdb fed the 5' RACE reads into MiXCR, producing one record per CDR3 protein. The table lists roughly 800,000 distinct CDR3 sequences, 20% to 25% of them singletons. These data were likewise used in another study, on T cells of mothers and their children.

Material for sequencing was blood. The receptors here all came from a boy aged 5 to 17 in good health. Each CDR3 is given without its conserved first and last residue. Fields, in order: V gene, D gene, CDR3 protein. D genes are given only for firm matches.

TRBV7-6	-	ASSLGVGVGAETQY
TRBV7-2	-	ASSLPQGGNEKLF
TRBV5-1	-	ASSFKDSGDEQY
TRBV5-1	TRBD2	ASMVRAGGSYEQY
TRBV21-1	-	ASSKVASGGAKETQY
TRBV3-1	-	ASSHPSSGLPYEQY
TRBV20-1	-	SARGAIGVEEQF
TRBV12-3/TRBV12-4	TRBD2	ASSLVGSSGGFDEQF
TRBV6-1	TRBD1	ASSEETGMFGQPQH
TRBV11-3	-	ASSLGIRDYT
TRBV9	-	ASGPGSKNIQY
TRBV7-2	TRBD1	ASSRGQGYYEQF
TRBV7-9	TRBD2	ASSSALAGTSYEQY
TRBV3-1	-	ASSQGAGGDIQY
TRBV6-1	TRBD1	ASRDGQGAVGNEQF
TRBV20-1	TRBD2	SATGTSGSNEQF
TRBV19	-	ASSPSLSSSYNEQF
TRBV6-1	-	ASSGGGGGAETQY
TRBV10-3	-	AISESDIQY
TRBV20-1	TRBD1	SATTGELYEQY
TRBV3-1	-	ASSPRWEQTQY
TRBV19	TRBD1	ASSHAQRDRGISKEQF
TRBV7-2	-	ASSLRASLYEQY
TRBV7-9	-	ASSSNDRSSYNSPLH
TRBV10-3	-	AISEDPGGTNYSYT
TRBV7-8	TRBD1	ASSFETGSHEQY